Only one count was recorded for the clone carrying this T cell receptor (beta chain). This specimen comes from a study of blood T cells in healthy people across ages. V lost 0 bases and J lost 5, with 17 bases in between. CDR1 and CDR2 from the germline V gene are SGHTA and FQGNSA. This CDR3 has 17 amino acids. Sample-barcoded 5' priming and a J-beta primer mix drove a second PCR of 7 to 11 cycles. Each of the cDNA molecules was tagged by a template-switch adaptor with 12 random nucleotides. Each CDR3 protein gets one entry after TCRdb re-called the 5' RACE reads with MiXCR. The sample yields 700,000 to 1,000,000 distinct CDR3 sequences, more than 40% seen once.

The material sequenced was blood. This chain uses TRBV7-2 with TRBJ1-5, with D possibly being TRBD1 (6 bases). This clonotype was obtained from a man between 60 and 75 years old in good health. The CDR3 region is CASSLAPRGNIDQPQHF. CDR3 nucleotides: TGTGCCAGCAGCTTAGCGCCCAGGGGTAATATCGATCAGCCCCAGCATTTT.